This TCR beta chain emerged from a study of CD8+ T cells in alopecia areata. A note on this clone: The antigen is unknown.

Germline values: CDR1 GTSNPN, CDR2 SVGIG (reference sequence). V gave up 3 bases and J gave up 6 bases; unmatched junction bases: 10. The CDR3 totals 15 residues. Broader study findings: Shared TCR sequences were less clear between patients than in mice, possibly partly from HLA diversity.

TCR sequencing used cDNA made by reverse transcription of extracted RNA. Clones were read by immunoSEQ multiplex PCR, and TCRdb kept only the in-frame ones, dropping some. This sample has about 190,000 clones, with over 50% found just once. The sequencing used CD4+ T cells sorted from blood, collected at week 0. J is TRBJ2-5 and V is TRBV30; TRBD1 matches at 10 bases. The source is a human donor with alopecia areata. Here the CDR3 DNA reads TGTGCCTGGAGGGAACCGGGACAGGGGCGTCAGACCCAGTACTTC. Amino acids: CAWREPGQGRQTQYF. The variable domain in full, with the rest retrieved from reference TRBV30 and TRBJ2-5, is SQTIHQWPATLVQPVGSPLSLECTVEGTSNPNLYWYRQAAGRGLQLLFYSVGIGQISSEVPQNLSASRPQDRQFILSSKKLLLSDSGFYLCAWREPGQGRQTQYFGPGTRLLVL.